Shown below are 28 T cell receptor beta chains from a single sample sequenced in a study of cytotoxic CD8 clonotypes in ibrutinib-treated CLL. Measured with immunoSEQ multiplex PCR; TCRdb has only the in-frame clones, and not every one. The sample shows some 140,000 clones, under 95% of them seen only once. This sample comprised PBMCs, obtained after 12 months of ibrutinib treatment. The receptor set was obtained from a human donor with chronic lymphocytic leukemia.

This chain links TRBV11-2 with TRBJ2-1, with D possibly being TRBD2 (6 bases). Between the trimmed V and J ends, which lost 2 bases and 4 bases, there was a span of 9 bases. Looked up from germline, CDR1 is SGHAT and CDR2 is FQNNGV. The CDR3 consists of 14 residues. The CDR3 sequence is CASSLRTTYNEQFF. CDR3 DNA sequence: TGTGCCAGCAGCTTAAGGACTACATACAATGAGCAGTTCTTC.

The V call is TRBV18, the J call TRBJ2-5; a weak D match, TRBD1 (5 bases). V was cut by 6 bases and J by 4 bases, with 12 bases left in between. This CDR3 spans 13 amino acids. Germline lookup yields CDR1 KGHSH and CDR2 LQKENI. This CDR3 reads CASSVGAGETQYF. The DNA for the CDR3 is TGTGCCAGCTCCGTAGGGGCCGGAGAGACCCAGTACTTC.

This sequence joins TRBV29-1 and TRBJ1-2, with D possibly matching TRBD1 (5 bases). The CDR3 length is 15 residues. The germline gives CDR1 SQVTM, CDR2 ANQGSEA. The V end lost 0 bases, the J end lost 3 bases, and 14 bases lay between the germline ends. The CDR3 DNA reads TGCAGCGTTGAAGATCGGCCGGACACACACTATGGCTACACCTTC. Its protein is CSVEDRPDTHYGYTF.

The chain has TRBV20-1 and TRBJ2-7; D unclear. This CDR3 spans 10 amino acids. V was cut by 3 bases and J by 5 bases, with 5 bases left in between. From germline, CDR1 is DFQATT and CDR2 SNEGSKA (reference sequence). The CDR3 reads CSASVDEQYF. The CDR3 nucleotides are TGCAGTGCTAGTGTAGACGAGCAGTACTTC.

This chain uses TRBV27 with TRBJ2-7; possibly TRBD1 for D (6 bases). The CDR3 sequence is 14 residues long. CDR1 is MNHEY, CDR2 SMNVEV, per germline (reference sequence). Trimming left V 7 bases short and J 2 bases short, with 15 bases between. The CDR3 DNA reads TGTGCCAGCACCAAATTGGCAGGGGCCTACGAGCAGTACTTC. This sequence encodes CASTKLAGAYEQYF.

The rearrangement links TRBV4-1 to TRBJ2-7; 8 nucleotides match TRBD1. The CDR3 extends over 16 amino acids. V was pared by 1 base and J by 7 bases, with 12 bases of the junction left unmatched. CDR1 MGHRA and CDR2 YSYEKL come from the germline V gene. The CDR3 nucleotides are TGCGCCAGCAGCCAAGCGCTGGGACAGGCTCTAGTTGAGCAGTACTTC. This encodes CASSQALGQALVEQYF.

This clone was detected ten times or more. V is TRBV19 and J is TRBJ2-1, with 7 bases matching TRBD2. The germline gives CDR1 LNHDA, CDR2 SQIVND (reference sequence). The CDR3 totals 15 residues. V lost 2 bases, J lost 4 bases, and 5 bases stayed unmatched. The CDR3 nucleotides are TGTGCCAGTAGTATATCTAGCGGAGAGTACAATGAGCAGTTCTTC. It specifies CASSISSGEYNEQFF.

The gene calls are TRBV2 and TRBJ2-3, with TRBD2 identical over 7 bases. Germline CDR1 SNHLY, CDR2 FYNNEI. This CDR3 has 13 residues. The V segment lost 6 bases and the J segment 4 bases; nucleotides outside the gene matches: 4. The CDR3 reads CASRGGVSDTQYF. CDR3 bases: TGTGCCAGCAGGGGAGGGGTCTCAGATACGCAGTATTTT.

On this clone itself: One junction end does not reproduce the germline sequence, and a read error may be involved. DNA for the CDR3: TGTGCTAGCAGCCCGGGACAGGGCCCTACCTACGAGCAGTACTTC. Amino acids: CASSPGQGPTYEQYF. The chain uses TRBV7-7 and TRBJ2-7; TRBD1 matches at 9 bases. There are 15 residues in the CDR3. CDR1 is SSHAT and CDR2 is FNYEAQ in the germline V gene (reference sequence). The full variable domain, in which reference TRBV7-7 and TRBJ2-7 provide the parts outside the CDR3, is GAGVSQSPRYKVTKRGQDVTLRCDPISSHATLYWYQQALGQGPEFLTYFNYEAQPDKSGLPSDRFSAERPEGSISTLTIQRTEQRDSAMYRCASSPGQGPTYEQYFGPGTRLTVT.

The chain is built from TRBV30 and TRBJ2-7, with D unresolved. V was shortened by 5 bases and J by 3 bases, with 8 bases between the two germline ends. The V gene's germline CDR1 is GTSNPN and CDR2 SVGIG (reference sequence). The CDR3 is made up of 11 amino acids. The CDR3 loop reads CAWQAVYEQYF. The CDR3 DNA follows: TGTGCCTGGCAGGCTGTCTACGAGCAGTACTTC.

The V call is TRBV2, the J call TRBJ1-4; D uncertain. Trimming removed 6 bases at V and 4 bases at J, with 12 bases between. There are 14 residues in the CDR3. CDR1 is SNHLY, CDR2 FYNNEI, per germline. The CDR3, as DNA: TGTGCCAGCAGGAGGTCTGTAGATAATGAAAAACTGTTTTTT. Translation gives CASRRSVDNEKLFF.

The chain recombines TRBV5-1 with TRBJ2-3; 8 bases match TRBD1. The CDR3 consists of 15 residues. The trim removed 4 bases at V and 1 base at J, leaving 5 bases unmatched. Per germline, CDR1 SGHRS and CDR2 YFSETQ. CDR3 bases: TGCGCCAGCAGCCGCGGACAGGGTGGCACAGATACGCAGTATTTT. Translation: CASSRGQGGTDTQYF.

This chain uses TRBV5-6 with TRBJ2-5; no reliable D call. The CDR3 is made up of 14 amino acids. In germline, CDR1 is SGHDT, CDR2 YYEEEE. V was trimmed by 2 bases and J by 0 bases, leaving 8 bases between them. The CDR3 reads CASSLRVYQETQYF. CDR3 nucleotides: TGTGCCAGCAGCTTAAGGGTGTACCAAGAGACCCAGTACTTC.

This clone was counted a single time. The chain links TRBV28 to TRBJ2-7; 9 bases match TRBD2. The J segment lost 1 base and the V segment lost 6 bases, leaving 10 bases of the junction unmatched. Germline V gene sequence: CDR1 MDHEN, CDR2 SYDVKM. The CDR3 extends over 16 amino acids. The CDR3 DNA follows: TGTGCCAGCAGAGGAGGAGCGGGAGGTCAATCCTACGAGCAGTACTTC. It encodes CASRGGAGGQSYEQYF. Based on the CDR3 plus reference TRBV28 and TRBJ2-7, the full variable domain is DVKVTQSSRYLVKRTGEKVFLECVQDMDHENMFWYRQDPGLGLRLIYFSYDVKMKEKGDIPEGYSVSREKKERFSLILESASTNQTSMYLCASRGGAGGQSYEQYFGPGTRLTVT.

CDR3 in DNA: TGTGCCAGTACGGGAACCGGGGAGCTGTTTTTT. It codes for CASTGTGELFF. V and J are TRBV19 and TRBJ2-2; D might be TRBD2 (5 bases). With 7 bases removed from V and 5 bases from J, the gap between germline ends came to 5 bases. The CDR3 runs 11 residues. The germline CDR1 and CDR2 sequences are LNHDA and SQIVND (reference sequence).

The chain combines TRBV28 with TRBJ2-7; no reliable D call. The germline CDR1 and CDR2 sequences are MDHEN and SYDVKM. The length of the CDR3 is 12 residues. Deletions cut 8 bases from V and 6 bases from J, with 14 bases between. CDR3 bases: TGTGCCAGCCAATCCCAGTGGCTCGAGCAGTACTTC. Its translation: CASQSQWLEQYF.

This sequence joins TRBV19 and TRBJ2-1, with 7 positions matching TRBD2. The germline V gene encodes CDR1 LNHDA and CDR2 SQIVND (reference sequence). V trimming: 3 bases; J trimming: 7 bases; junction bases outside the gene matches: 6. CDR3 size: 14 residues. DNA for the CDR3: TGTGCCAGTAGTATGCCTAGCGGTCCAAATGAGCAGTTCTTC. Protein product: CASSMPSGPNEQFF.

The CDR3 DNA follows: TGTGCCAGCAGCCCTACAGGTAACACTGAAGCTTTCTTT. Its translation is CASSPTGNTEAFF. V usage is TRBV7-9 and J usage is TRBJ1-1, with a weak D call TRBD1 (5 bases). Germline CDR1 SEHNR, CDR2 FQNEAQ (reference sequence). This CDR3 region has 13 residues. Trimming cost V 5 bases and J 2 bases, with 9 bases left between them.

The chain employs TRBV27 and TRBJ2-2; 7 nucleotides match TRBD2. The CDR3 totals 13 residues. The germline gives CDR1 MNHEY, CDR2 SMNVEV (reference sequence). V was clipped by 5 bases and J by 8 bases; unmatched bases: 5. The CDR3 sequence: CASSRAGSGELFF. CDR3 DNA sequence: TGTGCCAGCAGTCGAGCGGGAAGTGGGGAGCTGTTTTTT.

CDR3 in amino acids: CASSIALAEKQFF. CDR3 nucleotide sequence: TGTGCCAGTAGTATAGCACTAGCGGAAAAGCAGTTCTTC. The chain combines TRBV19 with TRBJ2-1; TRBD2 aligns across 8 bases. Looked up from germline, CDR1 is LNHDA and CDR2 is SQIVND (reference sequence). J was trimmed by 11 bases and V by 1 base; bases with no gene match: 4. CDR3 size: 13 residues.

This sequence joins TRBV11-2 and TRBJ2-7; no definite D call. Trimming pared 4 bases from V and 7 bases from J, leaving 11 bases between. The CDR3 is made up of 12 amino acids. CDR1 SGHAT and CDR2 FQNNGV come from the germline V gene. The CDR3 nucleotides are TGTGCCAGCAGCTCCCAGATGGGGGAGCAGTACTTC. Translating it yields CASSSQMGEQYF.

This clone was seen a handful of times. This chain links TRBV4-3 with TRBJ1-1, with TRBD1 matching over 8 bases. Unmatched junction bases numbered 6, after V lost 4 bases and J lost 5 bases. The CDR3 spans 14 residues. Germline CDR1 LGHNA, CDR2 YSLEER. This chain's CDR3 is CASSPRGRGTEAFF. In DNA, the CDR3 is TGCGCCAGCAGCCCCAGGGGGCGCGGGACTGAAGCTTTCTTT.

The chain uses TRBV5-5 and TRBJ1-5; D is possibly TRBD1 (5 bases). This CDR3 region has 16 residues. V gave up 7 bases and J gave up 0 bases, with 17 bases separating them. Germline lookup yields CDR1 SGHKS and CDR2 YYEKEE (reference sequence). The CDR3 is CASRDVGGVSNQPQHF. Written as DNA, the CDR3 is TGTGCCAGCCGCGACGTCGGGGGGGTTAGCAATCAGCCCCAGCATTTT.

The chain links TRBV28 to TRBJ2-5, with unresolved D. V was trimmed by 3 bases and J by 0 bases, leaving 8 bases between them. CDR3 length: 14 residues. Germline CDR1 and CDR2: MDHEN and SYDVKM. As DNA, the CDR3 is TGTGCCAGCAGTTTTCAGAGTCACCAAGAGACCCAGTACTTC. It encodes CASSFQSHQETQYF.

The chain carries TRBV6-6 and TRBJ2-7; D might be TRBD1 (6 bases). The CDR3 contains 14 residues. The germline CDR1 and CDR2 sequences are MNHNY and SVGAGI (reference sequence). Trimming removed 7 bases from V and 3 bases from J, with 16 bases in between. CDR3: CASTFTGLDYEQYF. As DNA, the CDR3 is TGTGCCAGCACCTTCACAGGGTTAGACTACGAGCAGTACTTC.

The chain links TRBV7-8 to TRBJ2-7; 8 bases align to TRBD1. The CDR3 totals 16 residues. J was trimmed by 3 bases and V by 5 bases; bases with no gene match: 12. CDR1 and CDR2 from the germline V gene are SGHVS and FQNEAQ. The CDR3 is CASSLSDRGGFYEQYF. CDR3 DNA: TGTGCCAGCAGCCTCTCCGACAGGGGTGGATTCTACGAGCAGTACTTC.

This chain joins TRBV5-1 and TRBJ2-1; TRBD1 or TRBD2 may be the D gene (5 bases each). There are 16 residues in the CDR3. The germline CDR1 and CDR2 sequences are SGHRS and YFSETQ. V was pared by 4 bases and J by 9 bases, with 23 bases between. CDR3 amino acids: CASSPSTGTGSGEQFF. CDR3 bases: TGCGCCAGCAGCCCGTCCACGGGGACGGGTTCTGGTGAGCAGTTCTTC.

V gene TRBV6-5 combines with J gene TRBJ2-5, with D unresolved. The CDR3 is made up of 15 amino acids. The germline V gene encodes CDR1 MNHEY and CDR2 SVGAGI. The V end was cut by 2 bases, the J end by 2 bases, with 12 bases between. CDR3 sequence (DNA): TGTGCCAGCAGTTACGACCCGGCAGGACAAGAGACCCAGTACTTC. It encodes CASSYDPAGQETQYF.